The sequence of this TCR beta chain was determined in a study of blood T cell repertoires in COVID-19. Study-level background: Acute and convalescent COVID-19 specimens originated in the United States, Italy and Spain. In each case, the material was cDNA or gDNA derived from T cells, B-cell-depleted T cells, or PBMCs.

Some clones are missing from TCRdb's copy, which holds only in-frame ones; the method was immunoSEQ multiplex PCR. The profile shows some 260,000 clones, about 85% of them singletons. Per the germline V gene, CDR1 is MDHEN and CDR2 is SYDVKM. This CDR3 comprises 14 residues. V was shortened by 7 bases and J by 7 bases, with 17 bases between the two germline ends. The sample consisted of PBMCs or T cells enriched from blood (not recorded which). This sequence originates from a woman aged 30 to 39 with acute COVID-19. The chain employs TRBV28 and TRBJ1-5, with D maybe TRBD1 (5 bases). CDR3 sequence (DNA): TGTGCCAGCACCCCGGTGGGGCTCGGGCAGCCCCAGCATTTT. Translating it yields CASTPVGLGQPQHF.